Listed below are T cell receptor beta chains from one sample, sequenced in a study of CD8+ T cells in alopecia areata. Sequencing used immunoSEQ multiplex PCR; TCRdb keeps in-frame clones, though not all of them. Here the sample spans 170,000 or so clones, 55% to 75% being singletons. Sequenced material: CD4+ T cells sorted from blood, taken at week 4, from a patient treated with tofacitinib. These receptors all stem from a human donor with alopecia areata. Both conserved end residues are part of each CDR3. Each record gives: V gene, J gene, CDR3 protein.

v_call: TRBV30
j_call: TRBJ2-5
cdr3_aa: CAWTNSGYSQTQYF

v_call: TRBV29-1
j_call: TRBJ2-1
cdr3_aa: CSVEDVTETYNEQFF

v_call: TRBV29-1
j_call: TRBJ2-1
cdr3_aa: CSVVSSLYNEQFF

v_call: TRBV29-1
j_call: TRBJ1-3
cdr3_aa: CSADLGNTIYF

v_call: TRBV18
j_call: TRBJ1-1
cdr3_aa: CASSPGGGDSTEAFF

v_call: TRBV27
j_call: TRBJ2-3
cdr3_aa: CASSATGYTDTQYF

v_call: TRBV6-5
j_call: TRBJ1-1
cdr3_aa: CAVLAFPTEAFF

v_call: TRBV2
j_call: TRBJ1-4
cdr3_aa: CARRDSTAEKLFF

v_call: TRBV29-1
j_call: TRBJ2-3
cdr3_aa: CSVERTAPDTQYF

v_call: TRBV27
j_call: TRBJ2-5
cdr3_aa: CASSLVGGETQYF

v_call: TRBV25-1
j_call: TRBJ2-3
cdr3_aa: CASSDSRGIDTQYF

v_call: TRBV29-1
j_call: TRBJ2-3
cdr3_aa: CSVESDRIPDTQYF

v_call: TRBV27
j_call: TRBJ2-2
cdr3_aa: CASRWGRVSGELFF

v_call: TRBV27
j_call: TRBJ1-1
cdr3_aa: CASSFLLNTEAFF

v_call: TRBV30
j_call: TRBJ1-1
cdr3_aa: CACRYVWGDTEAFF

v_call: TRBV30
j_call: TRBJ2-5
cdr3_aa: CAYGASGQETQYF

v_call: TRBV5-6
j_call: TRBJ1-1
cdr3_aa: CASSGGGRGTEAFF

v_call: TRBV9
j_call: TRBJ2-7
cdr3_aa: CASSVSPRGRGFEQYF

v_call: TRBV2
j_call: TRBJ1-5
cdr3_aa: CASSADGQPYQPQHF

v_call: TRBV2
j_call: TRBJ2-5
cdr3_aa: CASSEPRETQYF

v_call: TRBV9
j_call: TRBJ2-3
cdr3_aa: CASSPGRSADTQYF

v_call: TRBV12-5
j_call: TRBJ1-1
cdr3_aa: CASGREAFF

v_call: TRBV27
j_call: TRBJ1-1
cdr3_aa: CASSLWRGAEAFF

v_call: TRBV13
j_call: TRBJ1-3
cdr3_aa: CASSLNSRDRGRSSGNTIYF

v_call: TRBV30
j_call: TRBJ1-5
cdr3_aa: CAWSGAGRPNQPQHF

v_call: TRBV5-1
j_call: TRBJ2-7
cdr3_aa: CASSLQSGSTYEQYF

v_call: TRBV29-1
j_call: TRBJ1-3
cdr3_aa: CSIPGFGNTIYF

v_call: TRBV7-2
j_call: TRBJ1-5
cdr3_aa: CASSLTGQFDQPQHF